The present T cell receptor beta chain was sequenced within a study of cytomegalovirus exposure and HLA in healthy donors. Study conclusions and caveats: The study listed roughly 160 cytomegalovirus-associated TCR beta chains. An analysis that came later showed most CMV-associated TCR beta chains appearing HLA-restricted. An assumption of roughly uniform sequencing depth across donors underlay the presence/absence analyses.

Primers for the PCR totalled 60 Vbeta and 13 Jbeta. Profiled with immunoSEQ multiplex PCR; TCRdb holds only in-frame clones, not every one. The data show tens of thousands of clones, nearly 80% seen once. Trimming left V 5 bases short and J 0 bases short, with 14 bases between. Germline loops: CDR1 SGHAT, CDR2 FQNNGV. The CDR3 is 16 residues long. With regard to this clone: Its antigen is currently unknown.

The chain joins TRBV11-2 to TRBJ1-3; tentative D call: TRBD1 (6 bases). Input material: PBMCs. The source of this sequence is a woman between 35 and 50 years old in good health and CMV-seronegative. The CDR3 DNA follows: TGTGCCAGCAGCAGACGTCTACAGGGCTCTGGAAACACCATATATTTT. Residues: CASSRRLQGSGNTIYF.